The rows below give T cell receptor beta chains drawn from one sample of a study of monozygotic twins with inflammatory bowel disease. From its re-call of the 5' RACE reads, TCRdb lists each CDR3 protein once, without DNA. Recorded for this sample: a few hundred thousand distinct CDR3 sequences. Sequenced material: blood. These receptors all stem from a human donor with ulcerative colitis or Crohn's disease, or a healthy co-twin of an affected twin (not recorded which). CDR3s include the opening cysteine and the closing phenylalanine or tryptophan. Each record gives: J gene, V gene, CDR3 protein.

TRBJ2-3 TRBV15 CATSRGDRGRSGDTQYF
TRBJ2-3 TRBV28 CASTRPGGSDTQYF
TRBJ2-4 TRBV4-3 CASSPRFGGLAKNIQYF
TRBJ2-3 TRBV6-5 CASSYGTEGTDTQYF
TRBJ2-1 TRBV7-9 CASSFSDRGYNEQFF
TRBJ1-5 TRBV12-3/TRBV12-4 CASSSGARPQHF
TRBJ2-7 TRBV28 CASSGGYLYEQYF
TRBJ2-4 TRBV20-1 CSARDLTGRKNIQYF
TRBJ1-4 TRBV29-1 CSVDGRDNEKLFF
TRBJ1-3 TRBV6-1 CASKKGQGNAGNTIYF
TRBJ1-1 TRBV5-1 CASSLDRGYTEAFF
TRBJ1-3 TRBV7-2 CASSLDRQLSGNTIYF
TRBJ2-1 TRBV7-2 CASSLDRGGFF
TRBJ1-1 TRBV29-1 CSVGHLPGQGYTEAFF